This TCR beta chain derives from a study of tumour-infiltrating T cells in Burkitt lymphoma. Study-wide context: Repertoire clonality predicted overall and progression-free survival.

Produced via immunoSEQ multiplex PCR; TCRdb's table is partial and in-frame only. The top ten clones hold around an eighth of a sample with more than 2,500 clones, around 82% of them seen once. Germline CDR1 reads MNHNY; CDR2 reads SVGAGI (reference sequence). J lost 3 bases, V lost 3 bases, and 2 bases had no gene match. This CDR3 is 15 amino acids long. The specimen was tumor tissue. This sequence was found in a human donor with diffuse large B-cell lymphoma. The rearrangement joins TRBV6-6 to TRBJ1-4; TRBD1 matches 9 bases. CDR3 in amino acids: CASSYWTGANEKLFF. In nucleotides, the CDR3 is TGTGCCAGCAGTTATTGGACAGGGGCTAATGAAAAACTGTTTTTT.